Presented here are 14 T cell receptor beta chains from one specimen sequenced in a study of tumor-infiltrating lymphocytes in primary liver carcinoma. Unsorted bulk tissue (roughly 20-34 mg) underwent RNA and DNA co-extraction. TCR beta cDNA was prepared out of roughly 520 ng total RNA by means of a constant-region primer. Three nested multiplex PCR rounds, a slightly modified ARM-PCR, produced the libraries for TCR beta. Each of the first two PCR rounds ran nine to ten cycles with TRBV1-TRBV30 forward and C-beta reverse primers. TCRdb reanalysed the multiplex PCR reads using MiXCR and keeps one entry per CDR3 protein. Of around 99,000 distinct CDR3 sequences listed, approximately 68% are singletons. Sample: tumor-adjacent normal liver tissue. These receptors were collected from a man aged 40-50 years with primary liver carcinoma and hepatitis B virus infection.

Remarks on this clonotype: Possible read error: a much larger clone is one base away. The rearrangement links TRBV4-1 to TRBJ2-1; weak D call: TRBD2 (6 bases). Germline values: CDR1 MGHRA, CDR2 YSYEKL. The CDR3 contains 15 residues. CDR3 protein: CVSSQDPREDNEQFF. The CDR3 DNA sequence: TGCGTCAGCAGCCAAGATCCCAGGGAGGACAATGAGCAGTTCTTC.

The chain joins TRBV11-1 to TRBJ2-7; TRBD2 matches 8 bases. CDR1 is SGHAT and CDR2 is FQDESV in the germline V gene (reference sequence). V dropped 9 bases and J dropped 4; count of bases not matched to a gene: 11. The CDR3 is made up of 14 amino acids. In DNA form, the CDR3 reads TGTGCCAGTAGCCCTGACGGCGGGAGGTACGAGCAGTACTTC. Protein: CASSPDGGRYEQYF. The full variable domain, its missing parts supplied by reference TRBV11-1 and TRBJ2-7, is EAEVAQSPRYKITEKSQAVAFWCDPISGHATLYWYRQILGQGPELLVQFQDESVVDDSQLPKDRFSAERLKGVDSTLKIQPAELGDSAMYLCASSPDGGRYEQYFGPGTRLTVT.

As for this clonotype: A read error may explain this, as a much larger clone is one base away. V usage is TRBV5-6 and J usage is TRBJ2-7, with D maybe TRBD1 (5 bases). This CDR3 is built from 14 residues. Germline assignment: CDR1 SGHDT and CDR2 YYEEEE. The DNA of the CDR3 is TGTGCCAGCAGCTTCACGACAGACTCCTACGAGCAGCACTTC. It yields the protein CASSFTTDSYEQHF.

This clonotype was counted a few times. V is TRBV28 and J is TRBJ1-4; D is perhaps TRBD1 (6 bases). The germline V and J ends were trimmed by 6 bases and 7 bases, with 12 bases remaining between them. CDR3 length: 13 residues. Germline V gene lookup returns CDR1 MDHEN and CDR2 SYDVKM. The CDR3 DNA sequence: TGTGCCAGCAGACCAACAGGGCCTGAAAAACTGTTTTTT. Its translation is CASRPTGPEKLFF.

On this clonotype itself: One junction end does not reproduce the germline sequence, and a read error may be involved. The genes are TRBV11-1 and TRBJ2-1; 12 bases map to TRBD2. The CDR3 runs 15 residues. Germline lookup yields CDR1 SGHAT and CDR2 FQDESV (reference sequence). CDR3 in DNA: TGTACCAGCAGCCCTAGCGGGAGGGTATACGATGAGCAGTTCTTC. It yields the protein CTSSPSGRVYDEQFF.

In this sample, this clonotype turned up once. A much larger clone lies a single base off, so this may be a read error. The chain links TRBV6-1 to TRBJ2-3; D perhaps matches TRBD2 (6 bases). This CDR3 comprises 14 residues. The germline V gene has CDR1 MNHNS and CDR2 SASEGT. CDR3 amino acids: CVSSTRRGTDTQYF. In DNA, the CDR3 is TGTGTCAGCAGTACCCGGAGGGGCACAGATACGCAGTATTTT.

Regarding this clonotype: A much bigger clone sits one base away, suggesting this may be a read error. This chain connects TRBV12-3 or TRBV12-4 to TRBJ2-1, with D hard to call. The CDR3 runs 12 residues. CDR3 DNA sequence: TGTGTCAGCAGTTTAGCCGGGAATGAGCAGTTCTTC. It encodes CVSSLAGNEQFF.

The CDR3 region has the DNA TGTGGCGTCGGCGCTAGCGGGAGTGCAGATACGCAGTATTTT. Translated, it gives CGVGASGSADTQYF. V and J are TRBV30 and TRBJ2-3; TRBD2 matches at 10 bases. Germline V gene data show CDR1 as GTSNPN and CDR2 as SVGIG (reference sequence). The CDR3 totals 14 residues.

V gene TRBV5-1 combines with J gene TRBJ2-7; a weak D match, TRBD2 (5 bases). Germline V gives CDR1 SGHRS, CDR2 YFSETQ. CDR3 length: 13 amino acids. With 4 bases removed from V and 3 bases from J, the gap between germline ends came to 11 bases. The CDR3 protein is CASSADWNYEQYF. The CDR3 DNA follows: TGCGCCAGCAGCGCGGACTGGAACTACGAGCAGTACTTC.

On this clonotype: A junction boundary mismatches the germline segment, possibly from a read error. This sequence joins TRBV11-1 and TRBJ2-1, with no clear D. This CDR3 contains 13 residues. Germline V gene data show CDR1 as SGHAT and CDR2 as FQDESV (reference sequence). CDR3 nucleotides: TGTGCTAGCAGCTTAGGGCCCCCCAATGAGCAGTTCTTC. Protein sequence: CASSLGPPNEQFF.

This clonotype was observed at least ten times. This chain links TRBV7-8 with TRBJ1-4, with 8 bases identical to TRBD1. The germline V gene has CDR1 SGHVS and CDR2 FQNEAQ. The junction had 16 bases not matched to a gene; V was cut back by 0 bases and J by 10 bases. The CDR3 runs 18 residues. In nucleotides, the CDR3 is TGTGCCAGCAGCTTAGCGGGGACAGGTTCTCACCCGGAAGGAAAACTGTTTTTT. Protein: CASSLAGTGSHPEGKLFF.

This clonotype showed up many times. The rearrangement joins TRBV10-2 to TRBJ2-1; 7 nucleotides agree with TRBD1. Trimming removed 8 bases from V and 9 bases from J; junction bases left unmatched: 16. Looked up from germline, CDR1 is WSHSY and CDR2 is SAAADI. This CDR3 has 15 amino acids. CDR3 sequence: CASYKGADGPREQFF. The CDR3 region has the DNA TGCGCCAGCTACAAGGGGGCAGACGGCCCCCGTGAGCAGTTCTTC.

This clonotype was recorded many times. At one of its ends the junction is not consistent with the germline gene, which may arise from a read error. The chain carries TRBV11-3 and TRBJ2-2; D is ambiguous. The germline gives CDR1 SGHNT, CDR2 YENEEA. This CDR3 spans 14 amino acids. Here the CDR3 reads CASRLESNTGELFF. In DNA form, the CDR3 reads TGTGCCAGCAGGTTAGAATCGAACACCGGGGAGCTGTTTTTT.

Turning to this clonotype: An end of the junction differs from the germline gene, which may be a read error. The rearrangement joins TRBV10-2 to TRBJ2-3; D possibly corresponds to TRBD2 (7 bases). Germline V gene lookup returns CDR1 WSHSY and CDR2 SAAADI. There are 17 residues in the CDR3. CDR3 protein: CAGSARGRGLYTDTQYF. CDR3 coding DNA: TGCGCCGGCAGTGCCCGAGGGCGGGGGCTCTACACAGATACGCAGTATTTT.